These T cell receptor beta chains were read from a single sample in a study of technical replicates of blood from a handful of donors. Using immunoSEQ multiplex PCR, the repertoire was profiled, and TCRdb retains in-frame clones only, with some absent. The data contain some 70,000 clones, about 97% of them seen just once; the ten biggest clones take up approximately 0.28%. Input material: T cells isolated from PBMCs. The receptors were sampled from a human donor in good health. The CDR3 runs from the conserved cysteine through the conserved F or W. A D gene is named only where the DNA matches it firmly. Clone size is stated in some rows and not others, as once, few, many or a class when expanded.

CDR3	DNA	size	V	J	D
CASSSTGVGQYF	TGTGCCAGCAGCTCTACTGGAGTTGGGCAGTATTTT	.	TRBV13	TRBJ2-3	.
CASSLLGTGELFF	TGTGCCAGCAGCTTACTCGGTACCGGGGAGCTGTTTTTT	.	TRBV7-9	TRBJ2-2	.
CASSMWQRENTGELFF	TGTGCCAGTAGTATGTGGCAGCGGGAGAACACCGGGGAGCTGTTTTTT	.	TRBV19	TRBJ2-2	TRBD2
CAWVATPNTEAFF	TGTGCCTGGGTAGCAACACCAAACACTGAAGCTTTCTTT	.	TRBV30	TRBJ1-1	.
CASSGQSYTEAFF	TGTGCCAGCAGTGGACAGTCCTACACTGAAGCTTTCTTT	.	TRBV6-5	TRBJ1-1	.
CASTFNTEAFF	TGTGCCAGCACTTTCAACACTGAAGCTTTCTTT	once	TRBV6-1	TRBJ1-1	.
CASSYSRGIYGYTF	TGTGCCAGCAGTTACTCCAGGGGGATCTATGGCTACACCTTC	.	TRBV6-5	TRBJ1-2	TRBD1
CAISEPGQPILNTGELFF	TGTGCCATCAGTGAACCGGGACAGCCAATATTAAACACCGGGGAGCTGTTTTTT	.	TRBV10-3	TRBJ2-2	TRBD1
CASTGPVEAEQYF	TGTGCCAGCACTGGTCCCGTGGAGGCCGAGCAGTACTTC	.	TRBV2	TRBJ2-7	.
CASSWTTGEASEQYF	TGTGCCAGCAGTTGGACGACAGGGGAGGCATCCGAGCAGTACTTC	.	TRBV6-6	TRBJ2-7	TRBD1
CASRQVSQPQHF	TGTGCCAGCAGACAGGTGTCCCAGCCCCAGCATTTT	.	TRBV5-8	TRBJ1-5	.
CASSLDPGDPSENEQYF	TGTGCCAGCAGCTTAGATCCGGGGGACCCGTCTGAGAACGAGCAGTACTTC	once	TRBV11-3	TRBJ2-7	.
CSAMDSQETQYF	TGCAGCGCCATGGACAGCCAAGAGACCCAGTACTTC	.	TRBV29-1	TRBJ2-5	.
CASSLVAGGYYEQYF	TGCGCCAGCAGCTTGGTGGCGGGAGGATACTACGAGCAGTACTTC	once	TRBV5-1	TRBJ2-7	TRBD2
CASSHGTAGVTQYF	TGTGCCAGCAGCCACGGGACCGCGGGAGTTACGCAGTATTTT	.	TRBV11-2	TRBJ2-3	TRBD2
CSALGGSDYEQFF	TGCAGCGCCCTGGGCGGGAGCGATTATGAGCAGTTCTTC	.	TRBV29-1	TRBJ2-1	TRBD2
CAWRGASGNTIYF	TGTGCCTGGAGGGGGGCCTCTGGAAACACCATATATTTT	.	TRBV30	TRBJ1-3	.
CASSPTWDSSSTDTQYF	TGTGCCAGCAGCCCAACCTGGGACTCCTCTAGCACAGATACGCAGTATTTT	.	TRBV4-2	TRBJ2-3	.
CASLPSGSSYNEQFF	TGTGCCAGCTTACCTAGCGGGAGCTCCTACAATGAGCAGTTCTTC	.	TRBV6-5	TRBJ2-1	TRBD2
CSVGTGEYYGYTF	TGCAGCGTTGGGACAGGGGAATACTATGGCTACACCTTC	.	TRBV29-1	TRBJ1-2	TRBD1
CASSFLSGQVPEAFF	TGTGCCAGCAGCTTCCTCTCGGGACAGGTCCCAGAAGCTTTCTTT	.	TRBV7-6	TRBJ1-1	TRBD1
CSARDTYEQYF	TGCAGCGCCCGGGACACCTACGAGCAGTACTTC	.	TRBV29-1	TRBJ2-7	.
CASRGLAARWDNEQFF	TGTGCCAGCAGGGGACTAGCAGCCCGGTGGGACAATGAGCAGTTCTTC	.	TRBV2	TRBJ2-1	TRBD2
CASSQPVPREPFDEQFF	TGTGCCAGCAGCCAACCAGTTCCGCGGGAGCCGTTCGATGAGCAGTTCTTC	.	TRBV4-2	TRBJ2-1	TRBD2
CASSSIGTGGDEAFF	TGTGCCAGCAGTTCTATAGGGACAGGGGGCGATGAAGCTTTCTTT	.	TRBV27	TRBJ1-1	TRBD1
CASSLSRETQYF	TGCGCCAGCAGCTTATCGCGGGAGACCCAGTACTTC	.	TRBV5-1	TRBJ2-5	.
CASSPGLAADTQYF	TGTGCCAGCAGCCCCGGACTAGCCGCAGATACGCAGTATTTT	.	TRBV11-3	TRBJ2-3	TRBD2
CASSLGQAMNTEAFF	TGCGCCAGCAGCTTGGGGCAGGCCATGAACACTGAAGCTTTCTTT	.	TRBV5-1	TRBJ1-1	.
CASSQTGGAGDNKFF	TGCGCCAGCAGCCAGACAGGGGGCGCGGGGGATAACAAGTTCTTC	.	TRBV5-1	TRBJ2-1	TRBD1
CASSLLGQSLNTGELFF	TGTGCCAGCAGTTTATTGGGACAGAGTTTGAACACCGGGGAGCTGTTTTTT	.	TRBV27	TRBJ2-2	TRBD1
CASSQGGVPSTDTQYF	TGTGCCAGCAGCCAAGGGGGGGTTCCTAGCACAGATACGCAGTATTTT	.	TRBV5-4	TRBJ2-3	.
CASSQDRAYPSYNEQFF	TGCGCCAGCAGCCAAGATCGAGCCTATCCCTCCTACAATGAGCAGTTCTTC	.	TRBV4-1	TRBJ2-1	.
CASSASGAYGYTF	TGTGCCAGCAGTGCCTCGGGAGCCTATGGCTACACCTTC	.	TRBV6-4	TRBJ1-2	.
CASNEPVSYEQYF	TGTGCCAGCAATGAGCCAGTCTCCTACGAGCAGTACTTC	.	TRBV2	TRBJ2-7	.
CAPPREGNEQFF	TGTGCCCCCCCTCGGGAGGGTAATGAGCAGTTCTTC	once	TRBV28	TRBJ2-1	TRBD2
CASSLAGVSYEQYF	TGTGCCAGCAGCTTAGCGGGAGTGAGCTACGAGCAGTACTTC	.	TRBV7-8	TRBJ2-7	.
CAISEWGGTENEQFF	TGTGCCATCAGTGAGTGGGGGGGAACTGAAAATGAGCAGTTCTTC	.	TRBV10-3	TRBJ2-1	TRBD2
CASYQQGTDTQYF	TGTGCCAGCTACCAACAGGGCACAGATACGCAGTATTTT	.	TRBV5-4	TRBJ2-3	.
CASSGETGGGYGYTF	TGTGCCAGCAGTGGCGAGACAGGGGGAGGCTATGGCTACACCTTC	once	TRBV2	TRBJ1-2	TRBD1
CASSAQGTGTEAFF	TGTGCCAGTAGCGCACAGGGAACAGGCACTGAAGCTTTCTTT	.	TRBV19	TRBJ1-1	.
CASSGGTQYF	TGTGCCAGCAGCGGCGGGACGCAGTATTTT	.	TRBV9	TRBJ2-3	.
CSVVTGTGGGYTF	TGCAGCGTTGTTACCGGGACCGGGGGTGGCTACACCTTC	.	TRBV29-1	TRBJ1-2	.
CASSEARADNQPQHF	TGTGCCAGCAGTGAAGCGCGGGCAGACAATCAGCCCCAGCATTTT	.	TRBV2	TRBJ1-5	.
CASSQDLAGAYEQYF	TGCGCCAGCAGCCAAGATCTAGCAGGGGCTTACGAGCAGTACTTC	.	TRBV4-3	TRBJ2-7	.
CSVEEGGSYEQYF	TGCAGCGTTGAAGAGGGGGGCTCCTACGAGCAGTACTTC	.	TRBV29-1	TRBJ2-7	.